Each of the 18 T cell receptor beta chains below was sequenced from the same sample in a study of blood T cells in healthy people across ages. Using a J-beta primer mix together with a sample-barcoded 5' primer, a second PCR was run for roughly 7 to 11 cycles. TCRdb redid the calling of the 5' RACE reads with MiXCR, one entry per CDR3 protein. The sample has hundreds of thousands of distinct CDR3 sequences, about 50% seen once. The specimen was blood. The receptors here all came from a woman aged 80 or over in good health.

The CDR3 loop is CASSFQVVTEAFF. CDR3 DNA sequence: TGTGCCAGCAGTTTCCAGGTCGTCACTGAAGCTTTCTTT. J is TRBJ1-1 and V is TRBV12-3 or TRBV12-4; unclear D gene. The CDR3 covers 13 residues. Between the trimmed V and J ends, which lost 3 bases and 4 bases, there was a span of 9 bases.

The rearrangement uses TRBV7-6 and TRBJ2-1; D possibly corresponds to TRBD2 (6 bases). CDR1 and CDR2 (germline): SGHVS, FNYEAQ. The CDR3 is 17 amino acids. Trimming cost V 0 bases and J 0 bases, with 12 bases left between them. CDR3 nucleotides: TGTGCCAGCAGCTTAGCGCCCGGGGGAAGCTCCTACAATGAGCAGTTCTTC. This gives the protein CASSLAPGGSSYNEQFF.

V usage is TRBV15 and J usage is TRBJ1-1; D unresolved. Germline CDR1 and CDR2: LNHNV and YYDKDF (reference sequence). This CDR3 contains 12 residues. V lost 0 bases and J 6 bases, leaving 5 bases between the germline ends. The CDR3 DNA sequence: TGTGCCACCAGCAGAGATCATCCTGAAGCTTTCTTT. Residues: CATSRDHPEAFF. The whole variable domain, remainder taken from reference TRBV15 and TRBJ1-1, is DAMVIQNPRYQVTQFGKPVTLSCSQTLNHNVMYWYQQKSSQAPKLLFHYYDKDFNNEADTPDNFQSRRPNTSFCFLDIRSPGLGDTAMYLCATSRDHPEAFFGQGTRLTVV.

This chain links TRBV2 with TRBJ2-6; no firm D call. Looked up from germline, CDR1 is SNHLY and CDR2 is FYNNEI. The V end lost 3 bases, the J end lost 1 base, and 7 bases lay between the germline ends. The CDR3 is made up of 15 amino acids. The CDR3 DNA is TGTGCCAGCAGTGACCTGGGATCTGGGGCCAACGTCCTGACTTTC. Residues: CASSDLGSGANVLTF.

The V and J genes are TRBV12-3 or TRBV12-4 and TRBJ1-2; D is uncertain. CDR3 length: 14 amino acids. Trimming cost V 5 bases and J 7 bases, with 17 bases left between them. The CDR3 DNA follows: TGTGCCAGCAGTCCTGGTTGGGGAGGGATTGGCTACACCTTC. The encoded protein is CASSPGWGGIGYTF.

This clonotype was recorded many times. The chain has TRBV12-3 or TRBV12-4 and TRBJ2-1; D ambiguous. Trimming cost V 2 bases and J 6 bases, with 14 bases left between them. CDR3 length equals 15 residues. Written as DNA, the CDR3 is TGTGCCAGCAGTTTAAAATTTTCTAGTCGCAATGAGCAGTTCTTC. Protein sequence: CASSLKFSSRNEQFF.

The J gene is TRBJ2-7, the V gene TRBV2; D ambiguous. Trimming shortened V by 5 bases and J by 6 bases, and 5 bases separated the two germline ends. Germline V gives CDR1 SNHLY, CDR2 FYNNEI. The CDR3 runs to 10 residues. CDR3 protein: CASSSVEQYF. The CDR3 coding sequence is TGTGCCAGCAGTTCGGTCGAGCAGTACTTC.

The sample holds many counts of this clonotype. The CDR3 is CASSQVVAGGYNEQFF. The DNA of the CDR3 is TGTGCCAGCAGCCAAGTGGTAGCGGGGGGCTACAATGAGCAGTTCTTC. The rearrangement uses TRBV4-2 and TRBJ2-1; 10 positions match TRBD2. With 1 base clipped from V and 3 bases from J, the junction kept 3 bases outside the gene matches. The CDR3 covers 16 residues. CDR1 and CDR2 (germline): LGHNA, YNFKEQ.

The genes are TRBV6-5 and TRBJ1-5, with D possibly TRBD1 on 5 matching bases. Trimming took 5 bases from V and 7 from J, leaving 15 bases between them. The CDR3 consists of 14 residues. CDR1 is MNHEY and CDR2 is SVGAGI in the germline V gene. DNA of the CDR3: TGTGCCAGCAGTACGGGACTAAGGGGACAGCCCCAGCATTTT. It translates to CASSTGLRGQPQHF.

The chain carries TRBV20-1 and TRBJ2-3; 11 nucleotides match TRBD2. CDR3 length: 15 residues. V dropped 1 base and J dropped 4; count of bases not matched to a gene: 4. Germline loops: CDR1 DFQATT, CDR2 SNEGSKA (reference sequence). CDR3 DNA: TGCAGTGCTAGAGCTAGCGGGGGGCCTGCAGATACGCAGTATTTT. Amino acids: CSARASGGPADTQYF.

This clonotype occurred once. The chain has TRBV3-1 and TRBJ2-7; 9 bases are shared with TRBD1. V shed 6 bases, J shed 7 bases, and the junction held 13 bases outside the gene matches. The CDR3 spans 15 residues. Germline assignment: CDR1 LGHDT and CDR2 YNNKEL (reference sequence). CDR3 loop: CASRPTRDRVHEQYF. As DNA, the CDR3 is TGTGCCAGCAGACCTACCCGGGACAGGGTCCATGAGCAGTACTTC.

This clonotype qualifies as medium-sized (0.01 to 0.1%). CDR3: CARLPGVLYNEQFF. The CDR3 bases are TGTGCCAGACTACCCGGGGTTTTATACAATGAGCAGTTCTTC. The chain carries TRBV3-1 and TRBJ2-1; tentative D call: TRBD2 (5 bases). The CDR3 runs to 14 residues. V lost 9 bases and J lost 4, with 16 bases in between. In germline, CDR1 is LGHDT, CDR2 YNNKEL (reference sequence).

This clonotype was picked up one time. The junction shows a germline mismatch at one end, possibly a read error. The J gene is TRBJ2-3, the V gene TRBV5-1, with D tentatively TRBD1 (6 bases). CDR1 is SGHRS, CDR2 YFSETQ, per germline. CDR3 length: 16 amino acids. The CDR3 is CTSGFGASGGTDTQYF. The CDR3 DNA reads TGCACCAGCGGCTTTGGTGCTTCAGGGGGCACAGATACGCAGTATTTT.

This clonotype was seen just once. The V gene is TRBV20-1, the J gene TRBJ1-5, with 7 bases matching TRBD1. V was pared by 4 bases and J by 5 bases, with 5 bases of the junction left unmatched. The V gene's germline CDR1 is DFQATT and CDR2 SNEGSKA (reference sequence). The CDR3 is 13 residues long. In DNA form, the CDR3 reads TGCAGTGCTACGACAGGGCTTCATCAGCCCCAGCATTTT. Its translation is CSATTGLHQPQHF.

Details on this clonotype: Germline is not matched at one junction end, which may reflect a read error. The chain joins TRBV5-1 to TRBJ2-5; D may be TRBD1 (6 bases). This CDR3 is built from 13 residues. CDR1 is SGHRS and CDR2 is YFSETQ in the germline V gene. CDR3 sequence (DNA): TGCGCCCGCAGTCCCGAAGGGGGAGAGACCCAGTACTTC. Amino acids: CARSPEGGETQYF. The full variable domain, in which reference TRBV5-1 and TRBJ2-5 provide the parts outside the CDR3, is KAGVTQTPRYLIKTRGQQVTLSCSPISGHRSVSWYQQTPGQGLQFLFEYFSETQRNKGNFPGRFSGRQFSNSRSEMNVSTLELGDSALYLCARSPEGGETQYFGPGTRLLVL.

This clonotype was picked up a small number of times. The V and J genes are TRBV2 and TRBJ2-5; 14 bases are a match to TRBD2. The J call may be incorrect, as the DNA end agrees better with TRBJ2-7. The CDR3 runs 14 residues. CDR1 and CDR2 (germline): SNHLY, FYNNEI. The CDR3 DNA sequence: TGTGCCAGCGCAGGACTAGCGGGGGGATACGAGCAGTACTTC. Encoded protein: CASAGLAGGYEQYF.

The J gene is TRBJ2-7, the V gene TRBV2, with TRBD2 identical over 9 bases. The V gene end was trimmed by 5 bases and the J gene end by 3 bases; junction bases not matched to a gene: 5. The CDR3 contains 14 residues. CDR1 SNHLY and CDR2 FYNNEI come from the germline V gene. The DNA of the CDR3 is TGTGCCAGCAGTCTACTAGCGGGTATCTACGAGCAGTACTTC. It is translated as CASSLLAGIYEQYF.

This clonotype was found a few times. For the CDR3, the DNA is TGTGCCAGCAGCTCCAGGCCGGGCAGGGGGCGATCAGATACGCAGTATTTT. Translation gives CASSSRPGRGRSDTQYF. The chain uses TRBV7-2 and TRBJ2-3; TRBD1 aligns across 8 bases. CDR3 size: 17 residues. Germline CDR1 SGHTA, CDR2 FQGNSA. The V segment lost 4 bases and the J segment 4 bases; nucleotides outside the gene matches: 13.